This TCR beta chain derives from a study of spatial heterogeneity in lung cancer. Study observations and caveats: Expanded intratumoral alpha and beta TCR counts tracked tumor mutation counts.

CDR3 size: 15 residues. Germline V lookup: CDR1 SQVTM, CDR2 ANQGSEA. V lost 3 bases and J lost 6; bases outside the gene matches: 10. Time point described: sample taken at primary tumor resection. Whole RNA obtained from tumor, nontumor lung or frozen PBMC underwent sequencing without sorting. Each CDR3 protein gets one entry after TCRdb re-called the 5' RACE reads with MiXCR. The table includes approximately 6,000 distinct CDR3 sequences, 16% detected once. This clonotype is medium-sized. What it recognizes is unknown. The V call is TRBV29-1, the J call TRBJ2-2; 7 bases are a match to TRBD1. This sequence was found in a male donor with early-stage non-small cell lung cancer. The sequenced sample was lung tumor tissue, obtained at surgery. The DNA of the CDR3 is TGCAGCGTTGACGTAGGGGACAGTGGCGCCGGGGAGCTGTTTTTT. This translates into CSVDVGDSGAGELFF.